This T cell receptor (beta chain) was profiled in a study of T cells in narcolepsy. Study in general: Enrolled donors included narcolepsy type 1 or type 2 patients and healthy controls. Whole-study results and caveats: Comparing one patient's CSF and blood CD4+ clonotypes highlighted HCRT- and TRIB2-specific autoreactive clonotypes. Autoreactive clonotypes reportedly recurred in blood of same and different patients, not controls.

In the case of this clone: What it recognizes is unknown.

Data came from immunoSEQ multiplex PCR; TCRdb stores just in-frame clones and leaves some out. This sample yields about 13,000 clones, of which approximately 88% are seen a single time; under 2% belongs to the top ten. The sample comprised CD45RA- memory CD4+ T cells from PBMCs. The sequence came from a human donor with narcolepsy.

The CDR3 nucleotides read TGCAGCCAACTAGCGGGCAACACAGATACGCAGTATTTT. Its translation is CSQLAGNTDTQYF. The genes are TRBV29-1 and TRBJ2-3; 9 nucleotides line up with TRBD2. This CDR3 has 13 amino acids. Trimming cost V 8 bases and J 2 bases; bases outside gene matches: 5. Germline lookup yields CDR1 SQVTM and CDR2 ANQGSEA.